The subject of this entry is one T cell receptor (beta chain). The junction and the germline gene differ at one end; a read error may be behind it. The sample is drawn from a study of blood T cells in healthy people across ages. A second PCR of roughly 7 to 11 cycles used a sample-barcoded 5' primer and a J-beta primer mix. Using its own MiXCR run on the 5' RACE reads, TCRdb lists one record per CDR3 protein. The sample includes approximately 850,000 distinct CDR3 sequences, about three fifths seen only once; the top ten take 22%. The CDR3 spans 11 residues. The germline V gene encodes CDR1 SNHLY and CDR2 FYNNEI.

V usage is TRBV2 and J usage is TRBJ2-5; possibly TRBD2 for D (5 bases). The sequence was obtained from a man aged 25-40 years in good health. Sequenced input: blood. The DNA of the CDR3 is TGCGCCAGCAAGGGAGAGGGGACCCAGTACTTC. Translation gives CASKGEGTQYF.